A single sample gave rise to the 32 T cell receptor beta chains below, sequenced in a study of cytomegalovirus exposure and HLA in healthy donors. The PCR ran on 60 Vbeta and 13 Jbeta primers. Profiled with immunoSEQ multiplex PCR; TCRdb holds only in-frame clones, not every one. The data hold roughly 130,000 clones, with 70% to 85% observed a single time. Specimen: PBMCs. The receptors come from a boy aged 2 to 9 in good health and CMV-seronegative.

The chain carries TRBV7-5 and TRBJ1-1. TRBV7-5 is reported as a pseudogene. There are 15 residues in the CDR3. The chain's CDR3 is CARSASGRLNTEAFF. The CDR3 region has the DNA TGTGCCAGAAGCGCCAGCGGGCGACTGAACACTGAAGCTTTCTTT.

This clone was counted a few times. The V and J genes are TRBV7-9 and TRBJ1-1; no clear D gene. In germline, CDR1 is SEHNR, CDR2 FQNEAQ (reference sequence). The length of the CDR3 is 13 residues. V dropped 4 bases and J dropped 8 bases, with 14 bases sitting between them. The CDR3 spells CASSSGYRSEAFF. The CDR3 nucleotides read TGTGCCAGCAGCTCAGGATACCGAAGCGAAGCTTTCTTT.

The rearrangement joins TRBV6-5 to TRBJ1-6; TRBD1 agrees at 7 bases. Germline CDR1 is MNHEY and CDR2 is SVGAGI. The CDR3 totals 15 residues. V dropped 7 bases and J dropped 7; count of bases not matched to a gene: 10. CDR3 protein: CASKETGSGNSPLHF. The CDR3 bases are TGTGCCAGCAAAGAGACAGGGAGCGGAAATTCACCCCTCCACTTT.

This clone was detected ten times or more. V gene TRBV7-9 combines with J gene TRBJ1-1, with 10 bases fitting TRBD1. The germline CDR1 and CDR2 sequences are SEHNR and FQNEAQ (reference sequence). The CDR3 has 15 residues. The J segment lost 4 bases and the V segment lost 5 bases, leaving 7 bases of the junction unmatched. The CDR3 sequence is CASSQDRGVATEAFF. The CDR3 DNA is TGTGCCAGCAGCCAGGACAGGGGGGTCGCCACTGAAGCTTTCTTT.

The rearrangement uses TRBV28 and TRBJ2-5, with TRBD1 as a possible D gene (5 bases). Germline CDR1 reads MDHEN; CDR2 reads SYDVKM. Trimming took off 6 bases at V and 2 bases at J, with 13 bases between the two ends. The CDR3 is made up of 14 amino acids. CDR3 sequence (DNA): TGTGCCAGCAGGGTCCAGGGCAGTCAAGAGACCCAGTACTTC. This encodes CASRVQGSQETQYF.

The V and J genes are TRBV6-1 and TRBJ2-1; 16 positions match TRBD2. The V segment lost 4 bases and the J segment 5 bases; nucleotides outside the gene matches: 5. The germline CDR1 and CDR2 sequences are MNHNS and SASEGT. CDR3 size: 17 residues. In nucleotides, the CDR3 is TGTGCCAGCAGTGGGGGGACTAGCGGGAGGGAGGACAATGAGCAGTTCTTC. This gives the protein CASSGGTSGREDNEQFF.

The gene calls are TRBV19 and TRBJ2-2, with 7 bases that match TRBD1. Unmatched junction bases numbered 7, after V lost 5 bases and J lost 1 base. Germline V gene sequence: CDR1 LNHDA, CDR2 SQIVND (reference sequence). The CDR3 totals 16 residues. The CDR3 DNA reads as TGTGCCAGTAGTTTCCGACAGGGCCAGAACACCGGGGAGCTGTTTTTT. Translated, it gives CASSFRQGQNTGELFF.

A note on this clone: The junction and the germline gene differ at one end; a read error may be behind it. The chain recombines TRBV7-9 with TRBJ1-2, with 8 bases matching TRBD1. Germline-derived CDR1 and CDR2 are SEHNR and FQNEAQ (reference sequence). The CDR3 consists of 17 residues. CDR3 region: CSSSLRRTGTGGYGYTF. DNA of the CDR3: TGTTCCAGCAGCTTAAGAAGGACTGGGACAGGCGGTTATGGCTACACCTTC.

The genes are TRBV19 and TRBJ2-6, with D perhaps TRBD2 (7 bases). The V gene lost 7 bases and the J gene lost 2 bases, with 24 bases spanning the gap. This CDR3 spans 19 amino acids. CDR1 is LNHDA, CDR2 SQIVND, per germline (reference sequence). In nucleotides, the CDR3 is TGTGCCAGTATGGGGGGAGGGGGAGTCACTACAGCTGGGGCCAACGTCCTGACTTTC. Protein: CASMGGGGVTTAGANVLTF.

The V and J genes are TRBV7-3 and TRBJ2-1; TRBD1 is a possible D gene (6 bases). Trimming cost V 2 bases and J 8 bases, with 22 bases left between them. CDR3 length equals 17 residues. The V gene's germline CDR1 is SGHTA and CDR2 FQGTGA. CDR3 in amino acids: CASSLEVVQRGIDEQFF. CDR3 DNA: TGTGCCAGCAGCTTAGAAGTGGTCCAGAGGGGGATCGATGAGCAGTTCTTC.

The table lists this clone with a few counts. CDR3: CASSQQLAGGGNEQFF. The CDR3 bases are TGTGCCAGCAGCCAGCAACTAGCGGGGGGAGGCAATGAGCAGTTCTTC. This chain links TRBV4-2 with TRBJ2-1; 12 bases agree with TRBD2. The CDR3 is 16 residues long. Germline values: CDR1 LGHNA, CDR2 YNFKEQ. The junction had 6 bases not matched to a gene; V was cut back by 3 bases and J by 6 bases.

This clone was seen ten or more times. The chain uses TRBV4-1 and TRBJ2-1; 7 bases map to TRBD2. Per the germline V gene, CDR1 is MGHRA and CDR2 is YSYEKL. There are 15 residues in the CDR3. The junction had 7 bases not matched to a gene; V was cut back by 0 bases and J by 8 bases. The DNA of the CDR3 is TGCGCCAGCAGCCAAGAGGGAGGGCCAGCCGATGAGCAGTTCTTC. Residues: CASSQEGGPADEQFF.

The rearrangement joins TRBV4-2 to TRBJ2-2, with 10 bases aligning to TRBD2. The CDR3 runs to 18 residues. V trimming: 2 bases; J trimming: 5 bases; junction bases outside the gene matches: 11. Germline V CDR1 and CDR2: LGHNA, YNFKEQ. As DNA, the CDR3 is TGTGCCAGCAGCCAAATTGTCGCTCTAGCGGGGGTGACCGGGGAGCTGTTTTTT. Translated: CASSQIVALAGVTGELFF.

The J gene is TRBJ2-1, the V gene TRBV5-1, with D maybe TRBD1 (7 bases). The CDR3 covers 15 residues. Germline V gene sequence: CDR1 SGHRS, CDR2 YFSETQ. The germline V and J ends were trimmed by 1 base and 2 bases, with 10 bases remaining between them. As DNA, the CDR3 is TGCGCCAGCAGCTTGCAGGGGGGAGCCTACAATGAGCAGTTCTTC. Translating it yields CASSLQGGAYNEQFF. The variable domain in full, with the rest retrieved from reference TRBV5-1 and TRBJ2-1, is KAGVTQTPRYLIKTRGQQVTLSCSPISGHRSVSWYQQTPGQGLQFLFEYFSETQRNKGNFPGRFSGRQFSNSRSEMNVSTLELGDSALYLCASSLQGGAYNEQFFGPGTRLTVL.

The chain uses TRBV5-1 and TRBJ2-3; 7 positions agree with TRBD1. V dropped 0 bases and J dropped 1; count of bases not matched to a gene: 2. Germline V gene data show CDR1 as SGHRS and CDR2 as YFSETQ. This CDR3 is 15 amino acids long. The chain's CDR3 is CASSLDRGGTDTQYF. As DNA, the CDR3 is TGCGCCAGCAGCTTGGACAGGGGTGGCACAGATACGCAGTATTTT.

J is TRBJ1-2 and V is TRBV19, with D possibly matching TRBD1 (6 bases). The CDR3 length is 15 residues. Trimming took 6 bases from V and 4 from J, leaving 18 bases between them. Germline values: CDR1 LNHDA, CDR2 SQIVND (reference sequence). CDR3 amino acids: CASRGVQGWSYGYTF. The CDR3 nucleotides read TGTGCCAGTAGAGGGGTACAGGGATGGAGCTATGGCTACACCTTC. Looking up the rest from reference TRBV19 and TRBJ1-2 gives the full variable domain: DGGITQSPKYLFRKEGQNVTLSCEQNLNHDAMYWYRQDPGQGLRLIYYSQIVNDFQKGDIAEGYSVSREKKESFPLTVTSAQKNPTAFYLCASRGVQGWSYGYTFGSGTRLTVV.

The chain is built from TRBV9 and TRBJ2-5, with D perhaps matching TRBD2 (6 bases). V was pared by 0 bases and J by 5 bases, with 14 bases between. CDR3 size: 15 residues. The germline V gene has CDR1 SGDLS and CDR2 YYNGEE. The CDR3 DNA reads TGTGCCAGCAGCGTAGGTGGCGGGGTGAGGGAGACCCAGTACTTC. This encodes CASSVGGGVRETQYF.

The J gene is TRBJ2-7, the V gene TRBV7-3; a weak D match, TRBD1 (6 bases). V was pared by 2 bases and J by 5 bases, with 7 bases between. The CDR3 covers 12 residues. The germline gives CDR1 SGHTA, CDR2 FQGTGA. The CDR3 spells CASSLPGDEQYV. CDR3 sequence (DNA): TGTGCCAGCAGCTTACCAGGGGACGAGCAGTACGTC.

The sample holds one count of this clone. The rearrangement uses TRBV4-3 and TRBJ2-7; TRBD1 might be the D (5 bases). This CDR3 has 13 residues. V lost 4 bases to trimming and J lost 6 bases, with 13 bases between them. CDR1 and CDR2 from the germline V gene are LGHNA and YSLEER. CDR3 sequence reads: CASSPDRGGEQYF. The CDR3, as DNA: TGCGCCAGCAGCCCAGATAGGGGTGGCGAGCAGTACTTC.

The genes are TRBV7-6 and TRBJ2-3; possibly TRBD2 for D (6 bases). The CDR3 consists of 17 residues. The V end lost 1 base, the J end lost 2 bases, and 16 bases lay between the germline ends. From germline, CDR1 is SGHVS and CDR2 FNYEAQ. The CDR3 here is CASSLEMPGLTTDTQYF. The CDR3 DNA reads as TGTGCCAGCAGCTTAGAAATGCCGGGACTTACCACAGATACGCAGTATTTT.

The V call is TRBV6-5, the J call TRBJ1-2; D is undetermined. Deletions cut 6 bases from V and 3 bases from J, with 5 bases between. Germline CDR1 is MNHEY and CDR2 is SVGAGI. CDR3 size: 11 residues. The CDR3 here is CASRQDYGYTF. The CDR3 nucleotides are TGTGCCAGCAGACAAGACTATGGCTACACCTTC.

The V call is TRBV29-1, the J call TRBJ2-5, with D possibly being TRBD2 (6 bases). Trimming cost V 6 bases and J 1 base, with 12 bases left between them. The length of the CDR3 is 13 residues. Germline V lookup: CDR1 SQVTM, CDR2 ANQGSEA. CDR3 coding DNA: TGCAGCGTCCAGGAGGGGTTCCAAGAGACCCAGTACTTC. It is translated as CSVQEGFQETQYF.

This clone was counted a single time. The J gene is TRBJ2-7, the V gene TRBV15; 7 bases align to TRBD2. V was pared by 1 base and J by 4 bases, with 7 bases of the junction left unmatched. The germline CDR1 and CDR2 sequences are LNHNV and YYDKDF (reference sequence). This CDR3 is built from 15 residues. CDR3: CATSRGRGRGYEQYF. DNA of the CDR3: TGTGCCACCAGCAGAGGGAGAGGGAGGGGATACGAGCAGTACTTC.

The chain has TRBV30 and TRBJ1-6, with a possible D match to TRBD1 (5 bases). Germline V gene sequence: CDR1 GTSNPN, CDR2 SVGIG (reference sequence). This CDR3 comprises 12 residues. Trimming pared 3 bases from V and 14 bases from J, leaving 14 bases between. CDR3: CAWSLSRVSLHF. The CDR3 DNA reads TGTGCCTGGAGCTTAAGCAGGGTTTCCCTCCACTTT. The full variable domain, its missing parts supplied by reference TRBV30 and TRBJ1-6, is SQTIHQWPATLVQPVGSPLSLECTVEGTSNPNLYWYRQAAGRGLQLLFYSVGIGQISSEVPQNLSASRPQDRQFILSSKKLLLSDSGFYLCAWSLSRVSLHFGNGTRLTVT.

Here the CDR3 DNA reads TGTGCCAGCAGCCTCCTAGTAGTGAAAACAGATACGCAGTATTTT. Its translation: CASSLLVVKTDTQYF. The J gene is TRBJ2-3, the V gene TRBV11-2, with D hard to call. Per germline, CDR1 SGHAT and CDR2 FQNNGV. This CDR3 comprises 15 residues. The V end was cut by 5 bases, the J end by 3 bases, with 15 bases between.

This chain joins TRBV27 and TRBJ2-1; D is perhaps TRBD2 (7 bases). The CDR3 has 15 residues. V was pared by 0 bases and J by 8 bases, with 14 bases between. The germline gives CDR1 MNHEY, CDR2 SMNVEV (reference sequence). The CDR3 is CASSLSGGPRDEQFF. CDR3 sequence (DNA): TGTGCCAGCAGTTTATCGGGGGGGCCTAGGGATGAGCAGTTCTTC.

This clone came up a few times. The rearrangement uses TRBV7-8 and TRBJ1-4; D is undetermined. Germline-derived CDR1 and CDR2 are SGHVS and FQNEAQ. This CDR3 has 15 amino acids. Trimming took 5 bases from V and 5 from J, leaving 15 bases between them. The CDR3 bases are TGTGCCAGCAGCGTTCGACATCTATTGAATGAAAAACTGTTTTTT. Its protein is CASSVRHLLNEKLFF.

This rearrangement joins TRBV7-9 to TRBJ2-2; possibly TRBD1 for D (7 bases). CDR1 and CDR2 from the germline V gene are SEHNR and FQNEAQ (reference sequence). Trimming shortened V by 5 bases and J by 1 base, and 8 bases separated the two germline ends. The CDR3 has 14 amino acids. The DNA for the CDR3 is TGTGCCAGCAGCCAGGGGGGGAACACCGGGGAGCTGTTTTTT. Translation gives CASSQGGNTGELFF. Based on the CDR3 plus reference TRBV7-9 and TRBJ2-2, the full variable domain is DTGVSQNPRHKITKRGQNVTFRCDPISEHNRLYWYRQTLGQGPEFLTYFQNEAQLEKSRLLSDRFSAERPKGSFSTLEIQRTEQGDSAMYLCASSQGGNTGELFFGEGSRLTVL.

This clone was observed a few times. V gene TRBV6-4 combines with J gene TRBJ2-1, with 9 bases lining up with TRBD2. CDR1 and CDR2 (germline): MRHNA, SNTAGT. Unmatched junction bases numbered 5, after V lost 3 bases and J lost 5 bases. The CDR3 sequence is 15 residues long. The CDR3 sequence is CASSDQREAHNEQFF. The DNA of the CDR3 is TGTGCCAGCAGTGATCAGCGGGAGGCCCACAATGAGCAGTTCTTC.

This chain uses TRBV30 with TRBJ2-1, with D possibly TRBD2 on 5 matching bases. This CDR3 spans 17 amino acids. Germline lookup yields CDR1 GTSNPN and CDR2 SVGIG (reference sequence). Trimming removed 4 bases at V and 7 bases at J, with 26 bases between. CDR3 in amino acids: CAWTRRTRLAAINEQFF. The DNA of the CDR3 is TGTGCCTGGACCCGACGGACTCGACTCGCAGCAATAAATGAGCAGTTCTTC.

V and J are TRBV7-9 and TRBJ2-5; no definite D call. V gave up 2 bases and J gave up 2 bases, with 6 bases separating them. CDR3 size: 13 residues. Germline values: CDR1 SEHNR, CDR2 FQNEAQ (reference sequence). As DNA, the CDR3 is TGTGCCAGCAGCTTACTGCTACAAGAGACCCAGTACTTC. Residues: CASSLLLQETQYF.

The chain links TRBV4-2 to TRBJ2-1; D unclear. This CDR3 has 14 amino acids. Germline CDR1 is LGHNA and CDR2 is YNFKEQ. With 4 bases removed from V and 8 bases from J, the gap between germline ends came to 15 bases. The DNA for the CDR3 is TGTGCCAGCAGCCCCGGTAGTAGCTGGGATGAGCAGTTCTTC. It encodes CASSPGSSWDEQFF.